This T cell receptor beta chain was retrieved from a study of T cells in tumors after PD-1 blockade. Across the whole study: No patient had prior checkpoint blockade, systemic immunosuppression, or radiotherapy within 4 weeks. Either cemiplimab 350 mg every 2 weeks or pembrolizumab 200 mg every 3 weeks was given.

The assay was immunoSEQ multiplex PCR, and TCRdb's table has in-frame clones only and misses some. The profile shows about 20,000 clones, more than 70% of them singletons. V gave up 4 bases and J gave up 4 bases; unmatched junction bases: 10. This CDR3 has 17 amino acids. CDR1 and CDR2 (germline): MNHNS, SASEGT. The chain recombines TRBV6-1 with TRBJ2-2, with TRBD2 identical over 9 bases. This TCR derives from a human donor with basal cell carcinoma. Sample: PBMCs, taken before anti-PD-1 treatment. CDR3 in amino acids: CASSVGAGGSGTGELFF. The CDR3 DNA is TGTGCCAGCAGTGTAGGAGCGGGGGGTTCAGGCACCGGGGAGCTGTTTTTT.